This T cell receptor beta chain was identified during a study of metastatic and nonmetastatic thyroid tumors. Study conclusions and caveats: A significant increase in TCR beta diversity was reportedly seen in malignant thyroid tumors relative to benign nodules, in blood and tumor.

Patients were all untreated before their thyroid surgery. V lost 2 bases and J 7 bases, leaving 8 bases between the germline ends. The V gene's germline CDR1 is SEHNR and CDR2 FQNEAQ (reference sequence). The CDR3 totals 12 residues. TCRdb re-called clones from the PCR reads using MiXCR. The sample includes 25,000 to 30,000 clones, roughly 19% seen only once; the top ten take roughly 24%. Many counts were recorded for this clone. As yet, its antigen is unknown. This rearrangement joins TRBV7-9 to TRBJ1-2; D remains unclear. This clonotype originated in a male donor with papillary thyroid cancer or a benign thyroid nodule (not recorded which). Some clones in this sample may be carry-over from other donors' samples. Material for sequencing was blood. In nucleotides, the CDR3 is TGTGCCAGCAGCTTAACGGTGGGTGGCTACACCTTC. This encodes CASSLTVGGYTF.